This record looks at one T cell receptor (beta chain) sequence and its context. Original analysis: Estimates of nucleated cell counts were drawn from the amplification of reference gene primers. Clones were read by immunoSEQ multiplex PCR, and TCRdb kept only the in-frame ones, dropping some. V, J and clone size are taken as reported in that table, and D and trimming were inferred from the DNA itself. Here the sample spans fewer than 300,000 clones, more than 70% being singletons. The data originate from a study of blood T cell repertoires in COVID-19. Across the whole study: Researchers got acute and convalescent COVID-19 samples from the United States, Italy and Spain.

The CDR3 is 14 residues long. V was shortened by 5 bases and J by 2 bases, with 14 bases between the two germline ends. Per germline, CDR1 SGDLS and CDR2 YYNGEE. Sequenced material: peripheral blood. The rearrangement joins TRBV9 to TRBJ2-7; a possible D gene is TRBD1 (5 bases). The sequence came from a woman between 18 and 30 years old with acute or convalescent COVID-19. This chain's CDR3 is CASSSTQGPYEQYF. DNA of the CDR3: TGTGCCAGCAGTTCCACCCAGGGCCCCTACGAGCAGTACTTC. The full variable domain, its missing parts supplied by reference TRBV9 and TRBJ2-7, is DSGVTQTPKHLITATGQRVTLRCSPRSGDLSVYWYQQSLDQGLQFLIQYYNGEERAKGNILERFSAQQFPDLHSELNLSSLELGDSALYFCASSSTQGPYEQYFGPGTRLTVT.